This is a list of T cell receptor beta chains from one sample in a study of beta chain features in type 1 diabetes. The method was immunoSEQ multiplex PCR; TCRdb's version includes in-frame clones alone and lacks a portion of them. The repertoire consists of hundreds of thousands of clones, with more than 12% occurring once and the leading ten covering 0.035% to 0.045%. Specimen: naive CD4+ T cells from blood. The receptor set was obtained from a young man with type 1 diabetes. Each CDR3 is given with its conserved first and last residue. D genes are given only for firm matches. Not all rows give a size; the values are once, few, many and, for expanded clones, a class.

few TRBJ2-7 TRBD1 TRBV28 TGTGCCAGCAGTTTAGCCGGACAGGGGGACAACTACGAGCAGTACTTC CASSLAGQGDNYEQYF
many TRBJ2-3 . TRBV10-3 TGTGCCATCCGCAGGGTAGATACGCAGTATTTT CAIRRVDTQYF
. TRBJ2-5 . TRBV6-5 TGTGCCAGCAGTTACTCGGTCGGGGTTCAAGAGACCCAGTACTTC CASSYSVGVQETQYF
few TRBJ2-2 . TRBV9 TGTGCCAGCAGCGTAGTACCTCACACCGGGGAGCTGTTTTTT CASSVVPHTGELFF
few TRBJ2-4 . TRBV9 TGTGCCAGCAGCGCCAAAAGGGGCATTCAGTACTTC CASSAKRGIQYF
few TRBJ1-1 . TRBV11-3 TGTGCCAGCAGCTTCTCAGGGAACACTGAAGCTTTCTTT CASSFSGNTEAFF
. TRBJ1-6 . TRBV27 TGTGCCAGCAGTTTATCGGGAGGTGGGAACCTCCACTTT CASSLSGGGNLHF
few TRBJ2-7 . TRBV9 TGTGCCAGCAGCGCTCAGGGTTCGGAGCAGTACTTC CASSAQGSEQYF
. TRBJ2-1 TRBD1 TRBV18 TGTGCCAGCTCACCTGGACAGGGGGCTGTTGAGCAGTTCTTC CASSPGQGAVEQFF
. TRBJ2-2 . TRBV9 TGTGCCAGCAAGCGATCCGGGAGTGACACCGGGGAGCTGTTTTTT CASKRSGSDTGELFF
. TRBJ2-1 . TRBV7-9 TGTGCCAGCAGCTTAGCAGGGGGTGAGCAGTTCTTC CASSLAGGEQFF
few TRBJ2-5 TRBD1 TRBV5-6 TGTGCCAGCAGAGCTTGGAACAGGGGAGAGACCCAGTACTTC CASRAWNRGETQYF
. TRBJ1-3 . TRBV7-9 TGTGCCAGCAGCCCCCGGGGGCCTGGAAACACCATATATTTT CASSPRGPGNTIYF
few TRBJ2-7 . TRBV18 TGTGCCAGCTCACTATCTTCGGGGTCCTACGAGCAGTACTTC CASSLSSGSYEQYF
few TRBJ2-2 . TRBV10-3 TGTGCCATCACGCACCCGAACACCGGGGAGCTGTTTTTT CAITHPNTGELFF
. TRBJ2-4 TRBD2 TRBV11-2 TGTGCCAGCAGCTTAGAGGGACTAGCGGGAAAGGGAAGGAACATTCAGTACTTC CASSLEGLAGKGRNIQYF
few TRBJ1-5 . TRBV30 TGTGCCTGGAGCCGGACAGAATCTCAGCCCCAGCATTTT CAWSRTESQPQHF
. TRBJ2-3 . TRBV15 TGTGCCACCAGCAGTAAGGGTTGGGATACGCAGTATTTT CATSSKGWDTQYF
once TRBJ2-4 . TRBV2 TGTGCCAGCAGGGAAATAAACATTCAGTACTTC CASREINIQYF
few TRBJ2-7 TRBD1 TRBV6-5 TGTGCCAGCAGTTACTCTTGGGGACAGTTCCACGAGCAGTACTTC CASSYSWGQFHEQYF
. TRBJ1-2 . TRBV30 TGTGCCTGGAGTGTGGGGTCCGGCTACACCTTC CAWSVGSGYTF
. TRBJ2-2 . TRBV11-2 TGTGCCAGCCGCCCTCAAAGGGCCGGGGAGCTGTTTTTT CASRPQRAGELFF
many TRBJ2-4 . TRBV29-1 TGCAGCGTTGACGGCAGGGGGGAAGACATTCAGTACTTC CSVDGRGEDIQYF
. TRBJ2-4 TRBD1 TRBV5-8 TGTGCCAGCAGCTTAAACAGGGGAAACATTCAGTACTTC CASSLNRGNIQYF
. TRBJ1-2 TRBD1 TRBV4-2 TGTGCCAGCAGCCAAGATTGGGGCCAGGGGGCTGGCTACACCTTC CASSQDWGQGAGYTF
. TRBJ2-1 . TRBV15 TGTGCCACCAGCAGAGATCAACGTCAGGGAATGAGGTTCTTC CATSRDQRQGMRFF
once TRBJ2-3 . TRBV7-9 TGTGCCAGCAGCTTAGCCCTCCTTCGAGATACGCAGTATTTT CASSLALLRDTQYF
. TRBJ1-1 . TRBV18 TGTGCCAGCTCACCACTTCGGGTGAACACTGAAGCTTTCTTT CASSPLRVNTEAFF
few TRBJ1-6 . TRBV9 TGTGCCAGCAGCAAAACCAGGAGCTCCTATAATTCACCCCTCCACTTT CASSKTRSSYNSPLHF
. TRBJ2-7 . TRBV29-1 TGCAGCGGCCAGGAGGCTGGCGAGCAGTACTTC CSGQEAGEQYF
few TRBJ1-3 . TRBV7-2 TGTGCCAGCAGCTTGATACAGGGACGACCTGACTCTGGAAACACCATATATTTT CASSLIQGRPDSGNTIYF
. TRBJ1-2 . TRBV9 TGTGCCAGCAGCGTAGTTGGGGGGAGCTATGGCTACACCTTC CASSVVGGSYGYTF
few TRBJ2-3 . TRBV21-1 TGTGCCAGCAGCAAAGAAAGATCCTTCGGTCCTAGCGGGGGGCCCACAGATACGCAGTATTTT CASSKERSFGPSGGPTDTQYF
few TRBJ1-3 . TRBV7-2 TGTGCCAGCAGCTTAGGGCCCCAGGGGACTGGAAACACCATATATTTT CASSLGPQGTGNTIYF
few TRBJ1-6 TRBD1 TRBV9 TGTGCCAGCAGCGAAGGGGGCGCGGGTTCACCCCTCCACTTT CASSEGGAGSPLHF